The 21 T cell receptor beta chains below come from one sample, sequenced in a study of T cells in Graves' hyperthyroidism and ophthalmopathy. The TCR beta CDR3 regions underwent amplification using RNA transcripts as the source. The primer set for the first-round RT-PCR of the TCR CDR3 was HTBI. TCRdb used MiXCR to reprocess the multiplex PCR reads, holding one entry per CDR3 protein. The sample shows around 600,000 distinct CDR3 sequences, approximately 15% of them seen only once. The specimen sequenced was blood. Receptors were obtained from a woman younger than 30 with Graves' ophthalmopathy.

This clonotype was counted only a few times. V usage is TRBV5-4 and J usage is TRBJ1-4; TRBD1 is a possible D gene (5 bases). Trimming cost V 5 bases and J 4 bases, with 18 bases left between them. Germline CDR1 is SGHNT and CDR2 is YYREEE (reference sequence). CDR3 length: 16 residues. The CDR3 coding sequence is TGTGCCAGCAGTCTTAGGGGCCTCTCCTTTAATGAAAAACTGTTTTTT. Protein sequence: CASSLRGLSFNEKLFF.

The V call is TRBV7-2, the J call TRBJ2-5; no clear D. The CDR3 consists of 15 residues. The V end was cut by 0 bases, the J end by 1 base, with 9 bases between. Germline loops: CDR1 SGHTA, CDR2 FQGNSA. CDR3 bases: TGTGCCAGCAGCTTAGCTGAAGGGATCCAAGAGACCCAGTACTTC. This translates into CASSLAEGIQETQYF. The whole variable domain, filled in from reference TRBV7-2 and TRBJ2-5, reads GAGVSQSPSNKVTEKGKDVELRCDPISGHTALYWYRQSLGQGLEFLIYFQGNSAPDKSGLPSDRFSAERTGGSVSTLTIQRTQQEDSAVYLCASSLAEGIQETQYFGPGTRLLVL.

This clonotype was picked up many times. This chain links TRBV14 with TRBJ2-2; 7 bases are a match to TRBD2. Germline assignment: CDR1 SGHDN and CDR2 FVKESK. Trimming removed 4 bases from V and 1 base from J; junction bases left unmatched: 12. This CDR3 spans 18 amino acids. The CDR3 region has the DNA TGTGCCAGCAGCCCGGGTACTAGCGTACAAGGGAACACCGGGGAGCTGTTTTTT. Amino acids: CASSPGTSVQGNTGELFF.

J is TRBJ2-7 and V is TRBV20-1; D is unclear. CDR3 size: 15 residues. CDR1 DFQATT and CDR2 SNEGSKA come from the germline V gene (reference sequence). V was pared by 0 bases and J by 2 bases, with 14 bases between. The CDR3 DNA reads TGCAGTGCTAGAGATCTGTTGAGGAAGACCTACGAGCAGTACTTC. This sequence encodes CSARDLLRKTYEQYF.

This clonotype was seen many times. CDR3 amino acids: CASSRDSDTEAFF. CDR3 sequence (DNA): TGTGCCAGCAGTCGCGACAGTGACACTGAAGCTTTCTTT. The J gene is TRBJ1-1, the V gene TRBV6-1, with a weak D call TRBD1 (5 bases). The V and J ends lost 5 bases and 3 bases respectively, with 10 bases between them. Germline V gives CDR1 MNHNS, CDR2 SASEGT. This CDR3 comprises 13 residues.

This clonotype was detected many times. The CDR3 nucleotides are TGTGCCAGCAGCGGGGGCGGTCGCGGGTTAAGGGGCTACGAGCAGTACTTC. Amino acid sequence: CASSGGGRGLRGYEQYF. This chain joins TRBV7-9 and TRBJ2-7; possibly TRBD1 for D (6 bases). V was cut by 5 bases and J by 3 bases, with 23 bases left in between. CDR1 SEHNR and CDR2 FQNEAQ come from the germline V gene (reference sequence). This CDR3 comprises 17 residues.

This clonotype has just a few counts. This chain joins TRBV29-1 and TRBJ2-3, with 9 bases aligning to TRBD2. Germline V CDR1 and CDR2: SQVTM, ANQGSEA. The trim removed 1 base at V and 2 bases at J, leaving 7 bases unmatched. The CDR3 covers 16 residues. The CDR3 DNA is TGCAGCGTTGAAGGGGGTCTAGCGGGGAACACAGATACGCAGTATTTT. Its protein product is CSVEGGLAGNTDTQYF.

In this sample, this clonotype turned up many times. This rearrangement joins TRBV7-3 to TRBJ1-5; weak D call: TRBD1 (5 bases). This CDR3 is built from 15 residues. Germline CDR1 reads SGHTA; CDR2 reads FQGTGA. The V and J ends lost 5 bases and 1 base respectively, with 12 bases between them. CDR3 DNA sequence: TGTGCCAGCAGCCCAATTGGGGACAGCAATCAGCCCCAGCATTTT. This encodes CASSPIGDSNQPQHF.

The chain couples TRBV9 to TRBJ2-5; D is possibly TRBD2 (7 bases). Germline CDR1 is SGDLS and CDR2 is YYNGEE. This CDR3 contains 17 residues. With 0 bases removed from V and 2 bases from J, the gap between germline ends came to 17 bases. Here the CDR3 reads CASSVAGEGGDQETQYF. The CDR3 nucleotides are TGTGCCAGCAGCGTAGCTGGGGAGGGGGGCGATCAAGAGACCCAGTACTTC.

This clonotype came up a few times. This chain links TRBV9 with TRBJ2-7; 8 bases line up with TRBD2. Per the germline V gene, CDR1 is SGDLS and CDR2 is YYNGEE. Germline trimming cut 1 base from V and 0 bases from J; bases unmatched to any gene: 3. This CDR3 spans 15 amino acids. The CDR3 coding sequence is TGTGCCAGCAGCGTATCCGGGACTAGCTCCTACGAGCAGTACTTC. It codes for CASSVSGTSSYEQYF. Looking up the rest from reference TRBV9 and TRBJ2-7 gives the full variable domain: DSGVTQTPKHLITATGQRVTLRCSPRSGDLSVYWYQQSLDQGLQFLIQYYNGEERAKGNILERFSAQQFPDLHSELNLSSLELGDSALYFCASSVSGTSSYEQYFGPGTRLTVT.

The gene calls are TRBV7-9 and TRBJ2-5; 7 nucleotides agree with TRBD2. CDR1 and CDR2 from the germline V gene are SEHNR and FQNEAQ (reference sequence). Germline trimming cut 4 bases from V and 5 bases from J; bases unmatched to any gene: 13. The CDR3 consists of 16 residues. The CDR3 region is CASSSTWRELSETQYF. As DNA, the CDR3 is TGTGCCAGCAGCTCTACTTGGCGGGAGCTCTCGGAGACCCAGTACTTC.

V usage is TRBV19 and J usage is TRBJ2-7, with a tentative D call TRBD1 (5 bases). CDR1 and CDR2 (germline): LNHDA, SQIVND (reference sequence). The CDR3 is made up of 15 amino acids. The V end lost 5 bases, the J end lost 1 base, and 15 bases lay between the germline ends. This CDR3 reads CASSLKGAGSYEQYF. The CDR3 DNA reads as TGTGCCAGTAGTCTCAAAGGGGCCGGTTCCTACGAGCAGTACTTC.

This clonotype was picked up many times. The chain couples TRBV28 to TRBJ2-5, with D possibly matching TRBD1 (6 bases). With 2 bases removed from V and 4 bases from J, the gap between germline ends came to 11 bases. The CDR3 length is 14 residues. Per germline, CDR1 MDHEN and CDR2 SYDVKM. The CDR3 bases are TGTGCCAGCAGTTTAGGACCCAGGGGAGAGACCCAGTACTTC. Amino acid sequence: CASSLGPRGETQYF. Using reference TRBV28 and TRBJ2-5 for the parts outside the CDR3, the full variable domain is DVKVTQSSRYLVKRTGEKVFLECVQDMDHENMFWYRQDPGLGLRLIYFSYDVKMKEKGDIPEGYSVSREKKERFSLILESASTNQTSMYLCASSLGPRGETQYFGPGTRLLVL.

The chain couples TRBV6-2 or TRBV6-3 to TRBJ2-1; TRBD2 agrees at 12 bases. Germline V CDR1 and CDR2: MNHEY, SVGEGT. This CDR3 comprises 16 residues. V dropped 5 bases and J dropped 7; count of bases not matched to a gene: 9. The CDR3: CASSRGASGRGNEQFF. The CDR3 DNA reads TGTGCCAGCAGTAGGGGGGCTAGCGGGAGGGGGAATGAGCAGTTCTTC.

The rearrangement links TRBV4-1 to TRBJ2-5; D ambiguous. V lost 4 bases and J lost 1, with 10 bases in between. CDR3 length equals 14 residues. Germline V lookup: CDR1 MGHRA, CDR2 YSYEKL. The CDR3 region is CASSRREFQETQYF. The CDR3 DNA reads as TGCGCCAGCAGCCGGCGTGAATTCCAAGAGACCCAGTACTTC.

This clonotype was seen repeatedly, ten times or more. This sequence joins TRBV6-6 and TRBJ1-1, with a weak D call TRBD1 (5 bases). The CDR3 has 14 amino acids. CDR1 MNHNY and CDR2 SVGAGI come from the germline V gene (reference sequence). The V end was cut by 2 bases, the J end by 5 bases, with 12 bases between. The CDR3 DNA reads TGTGCCAGCAGTTACCCAACAGGAGGGACTGAAGCTTTCTTT. It specifies CASSYPTGGTEAFF.

This clonotype showed up many times. The V call is TRBV4-3, the J call TRBJ2-7; the D call may be TRBD1 or TRBD2 (5 bases each). Per germline, CDR1 LGHNA and CDR2 YSLEER. The CDR3 covers 17 residues. V lost 4 bases and J 3 bases, leaving 22 bases between the germline ends. CDR3 sequence (DNA): TGCGCCAGCAGCCTAACCACGGGACGCCAACCTCTCTACGAGCAGTACTTC. Its translation: CASSLTTGRQPLYEQYF.

This clonotype was counted ten times or more. The chain is built from TRBV20-1 and TRBJ2-7; 9 bases are a match to TRBD2. Germline V gene sequence: CDR1 DFQATT, CDR2 SNEGSKA (reference sequence). V was clipped by 1 base and J by 3 bases; unmatched bases: 4. There are 14 residues in the CDR3. The CDR3 loop reads CSARGAGGGYEQYF. DNA of the CDR3: TGCAGTGCTAGAGGGGCGGGAGGGGGCTACGAGCAGTACTTC.

The rearrangement links TRBV12-3 or TRBV12-4 to TRBJ1-3; D remains unclear. The CDR3 is 12 amino acids. Between the trimmed V and J ends, which lost 7 bases and 3 bases, there was a span of 7 bases. The CDR3 reads CASTGGGNTIYF. CDR3 bases: TGTGCCAGCACAGGCGGTGGAAACACCATATATTTT.

This clonotype was recorded many times. The chain carries TRBV25-1 and TRBJ2-1, with 15 bases identical to TRBD2. Unmatched junction bases numbered 9, after V lost 5 bases and J lost 7 bases. Germline values: CDR1 MGHDK, CDR2 SYGVNS. This CDR3 region has 17 residues. The CDR3 protein is CASSISPGLAGGNEQFF. The CDR3 nucleotides read TGTGCCAGCAGTATTTCACCGGGACTAGCGGGAGGTAATGAGCAGTTCTTC. The full variable domain, rest sourced from reference TRBV25-1 and TRBJ2-1, is EADIYQTPRYLVIGTGKKITLECSQTMGHDKMYWYQQDPGMELHLIHYSYGVNSTEKGDLSSESTVSRIRTEHFPLTLESARPSHTSQYLCASSISPGLAGGNEQFFGPGTRLTVL.

This clonotype was detected many times. The chain uses TRBV6-1 and TRBJ2-5, with D perhaps TRBD1 (5 bases). V lost 7 bases and J 2 bases, leaving 8 bases between the germline ends. Germline V gene sequence: CDR1 MNHNS, CDR2 SASEGT. The CDR3 extends over 12 amino acids. In DNA, the CDR3 is TGTGCCAGCAACGGACATCAAGAGACCCAGTACTTC. Protein sequence: CASNGHQETQYF.